Given below is one TCR beta chain in context. This record belongs to a study of blood T cell repertoires in COVID-19. Clones were sequenced by immunoSEQ multiplex PCR, and TCRdb holds only the in-frame ones, with some missing. The sample carries roughly 60,000 clones, 70% to 90% recorded once. Germline CDR1 reads MNHNS; CDR2 reads SASEGT. Between the trimmed V and J ends, which lost 2 bases and 2 bases, there was a span of 9 bases. The CDR3 has 14 residues. The chain joins TRBV6-1 to TRBJ1-1; D uncertain. The TCR comes from an elderly man with acute or convalescent COVID-19. Source material: peripheral blood. The CDR3, as DNA: TGTGCCAGCAGTGAATTTGACATCAACACTGAAGCTTTCTTT. It codes for CASSEFDINTEAFF.